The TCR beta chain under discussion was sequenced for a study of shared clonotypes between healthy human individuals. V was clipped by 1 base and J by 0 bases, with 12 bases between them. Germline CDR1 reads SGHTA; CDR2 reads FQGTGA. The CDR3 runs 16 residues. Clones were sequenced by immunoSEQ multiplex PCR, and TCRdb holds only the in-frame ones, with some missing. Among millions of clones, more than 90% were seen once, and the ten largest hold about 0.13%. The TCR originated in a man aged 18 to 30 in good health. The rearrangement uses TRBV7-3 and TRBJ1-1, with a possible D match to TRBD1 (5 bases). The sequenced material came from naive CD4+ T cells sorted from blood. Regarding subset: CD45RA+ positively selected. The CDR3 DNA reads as TGTGCCAGCAGCTTAAGTTTTCAGGGCCTGAACACTGAAGCTTTCTTT. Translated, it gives CASSLSFQGLNTEAFF.